These 23 T cell receptor beta chains were sequenced from one sample in a study of blood T cell repertoires in COVID-19. Measured with immunoSEQ multiplex PCR; TCRdb has only the in-frame clones, and not every one. This table holds roughly 150,000 clones, about 80% found once. Sample: peripheral blood. The receptors here all came from a man in his 60s with acute or convalescent COVID-19.

The chain couples TRBV19 to TRBJ1-2; 8 positions match TRBD1. The CDR3 runs to 14 residues. J lost 2 bases, V lost 5 bases, and 4 bases had no gene match. CDR1 is LNHDA and CDR2 is SQIVND in the germline V gene (reference sequence). The CDR3 sequence: CASSQTGANYGYTF. The CDR3 DNA is TGTGCCAGTAGTCAGACAGGGGCGAACTATGGCTACACCTTC.

This clone was seen just once. The V call is TRBV30, the J call TRBJ1-6; D may be TRBD1 (6 bases). The V end lost 1 base, the J end lost 13 bases, and 20 bases lay between the germline ends. The CDR3 has 15 residues. Germline V gives CDR1 GTSNPN, CDR2 SVGIG (reference sequence). The CDR3 DNA reads as TGTGCCTGGAGTGATTTGGGACAAAGGTTTGGGCCCCTCCACTTT. Translated: CAWSDLGQRFGPLHF.

Concerning this clone itself: The sample holds other DNA sequences that translate to the same CDR3. The chain joins TRBV5-1 to TRBJ2-5, with 9 bases fitting TRBD1. The J segment lost 2 bases and the V segment lost 4 bases, leaving 6 bases of the junction unmatched. Germline V gene lookup returns CDR1 SGHRS and CDR2 YFSETQ. The CDR3 covers 15 residues. Here the CDR3 DNA reads TGCGCCAGCAGCCTAGGGACAGGGAGGCAAGAGACCCAGTACTTC. Its translation is CASSLGTGRQETQYF.

The V gene is TRBV7-9, the J gene TRBJ2-7; TRBD1 is a possible D gene (6 bases). CDR3 size: 16 residues. V gave up 5 bases and J gave up 0 bases, with 17 bases separating them. The germline CDR1 and CDR2 sequences are SEHNR and FQNEAQ (reference sequence). CDR3 region: CASSGAGAGSSYEQYF. CDR3 sequence (DNA): TGTGCCAGCAGCGGCGCAGGGGCAGGAAGCTCCTACGAGCAGTACTTC.

The rearrangement links TRBV10-1 to TRBJ1-4, with 10 bases that match TRBD1. Germline CDR1 WNHNN, CDR2 SYGVQD (reference sequence). This CDR3 contains 17 residues. V lost 6 bases and J lost 2; bases outside the gene matches: 9. The CDR3 DNA follows: TGCGCCAGCAGCGATACCGGGACAGGGGTTACTAATGAAAAACTGTTTTTT. Protein: CASSDTGTGVTNEKLFF.

The rearrangement joins TRBV3-1 (or the pseudogene TRBV3-2) to TRBJ2-7; 9 bases fit TRBD2. The CDR3 consists of 17 residues. The junction had 7 bases not matched to a gene; V was cut back by 1 base and J by 0 bases. Germline loops: CDR1 LGHDT, CDR2 YNNKEL (reference sequence). CDR3 bases: TGTGCCAGCAGCCAAGCGGGCGGGGGGGTGAGCTCCTACGAGCAGTACTTC. Translated: CASSQAGGGVSSYEQYF.

V and J are TRBV3-1 (or the pseudogene TRBV3-2) and TRBJ1-2, with unresolved D. V lost 3 bases, J lost 3 bases, and 11 bases lay in between. The CDR3 consists of 14 residues. Germline assignment: CDR1 LGHDT and CDR2 YNNKEL (reference sequence). The CDR3 region has the DNA TGTGCCAGCAGCCAGAGTCTGCGAGACTATGGCTACACCTTC. Translation: CASSQSLRDYGYTF.

This clone has a single count. The rearrangement links TRBV6-6 to TRBJ1-2, with 7 bases aligning to TRBD1. CDR1 is MNHNY and CDR2 is SVGAGI in the germline V gene (reference sequence). CDR3 length: 12 residues. The V and J ends lost 6 bases and 10 bases, in that order; junction bases with no gene match: 8. The CDR3 region has the DNA TGTGCCAGCAGCAGGGACAGCCCCTCCTACACCTTC. It is translated as CASSRDSPSYTF.

The V gene is TRBV30, the J gene TRBJ2-3, with 9 bases aligning to TRBD2. Per the germline V gene, CDR1 is GTSNPN and CDR2 is SVGIG (reference sequence). The CDR3 extends over 15 amino acids. J gave up 2 bases and V 5 bases, and 8 bases lay outside the gene matches. CDR3 coding DNA: TGTGCCTGGCAACCGGGACTAGCTCTCACAGATACGCAGTATTTT. Its protein is CAWQPGLALTDTQYF.

V and J are TRBV7-9 and TRBJ2-7; a weak D match, TRBD1 (6 bases). Trimming took off 11 bases at V and 4 bases at J, with 12 bases between the two ends. The V gene's germline CDR1 is SEHNR and CDR2 FQNEAQ (reference sequence). The CDR3 totals 11 residues. The CDR3 region is CAVRTVYEQYF. Here the CDR3 DNA reads TGTGCCGTCCGGACAGTATACGAGCAGTACTTC.

The chain is built from TRBV19 and TRBJ1-5, with TRBD1 as a possible D gene (5 bases). The CDR3 spans 14 residues. V shed 9 bases and J shed 3 bases, with 15 bases lying between them. Germline assignment: CDR1 LNHDA and CDR2 SQIVND (reference sequence). The CDR3 nucleotides are TGTGCCAGCCGCCAGGGATCGAACAATCAGCCCCAGCATTTT. Protein sequence: CASRQGSNNQPQHF.

The V gene is TRBV14, the J gene TRBJ1-2, with D unclear. The V gene's germline CDR1 is SGHDN and CDR2 FVKESK. The CDR3 loop spans 14 amino acids. Trimming stripped 0 bases from V and 5 bases from J, with 10 bases between. The CDR3 sequence: CASSQDNRGYGYTF. The CDR3 DNA reads TGTGCCAGCAGCCAAGATAACCGGGGATATGGCTACACCTTC.

This sequence joins TRBV11-3 and TRBJ2-1; 7 bases fit TRBD2. This CDR3 is built from 15 residues. In germline, CDR1 is SGHNT, CDR2 YENEEA. Losses at the gene ends were 5 bases for V and 3 bases for J; bases not matched to a gene: 7. CDR3 nucleotide sequence: TGTGCCAGCAGCCTCGGACTAGTGGTCTACAATGAGCAGTTCTTC. Translating gives CASSLGLVVYNEQFF.

This sequence joins TRBV19 and TRBJ1-4; the D is unclear. Per germline, CDR1 LNHDA and CDR2 SQIVND (reference sequence). V shed 6 bases and J shed 8 bases, with 7 bases lying between them. The CDR3 sequence is 11 residues long. The CDR3: CASSTLEKLFF. The CDR3 coding sequence is TGTGCCAGTAGCACTCTGGAAAAACTGTTTTTT.

V and J are TRBV4-3 and TRBJ1-4; weak D call: TRBD1 (5 bases). Germline V gives CDR1 LGHNA, CDR2 YSLEER. Trimming shortened V by 0 bases and J by 5 bases, and 10 bases separated the two germline ends. This CDR3 is built from 15 residues. The CDR3 sequence: CASSQEGGLNEKLFF. DNA of the CDR3: TGCGCCAGCAGCCAAGAGGGGGGTTTGAATGAAAAACTGTTTTTT.

This clone was seen a few times. The gene calls are TRBV6-2 or TRBV6-3 and TRBJ2-7; no reliable D call. Germline V gene data show CDR1 as MNHEY and CDR2 as SVGEGT. V was trimmed by 5 bases and J by 0 bases, leaving 8 bases between them. This CDR3 is built from 13 residues. CDR3: CASSQTSSYEQYF. For the CDR3, the DNA is TGTGCCAGCAGTCAGACAAGCTCCTACGAGCAGTACTTC.

The J gene is TRBJ1-4, the V gene TRBV7-8; D not certain. The CDR3 spans 12 residues. Trimming shortened V by 4 bases and J by 4 bases, and 4 bases separated the two germline ends. Looked up from germline, CDR1 is SGHVS and CDR2 is FQNEAQ. The CDR3 bases are TGTGCCAGCAGCTATTATAATGAAAAACTGTTTTTT. This gives the protein CASSYYNEKLFF.

CDR3 loop: CASRLAGGPDEQYF. In nucleotides, the CDR3 is TGTGCCAGCAGGCTAGCGGGAGGGCCCGACGAGCAGTACTTC. The gene calls are TRBV6-6 and TRBJ2-7; 12 nucleotides agree with TRBD2. With 6 bases clipped from V and 5 bases from J, the junction kept 5 bases outside the gene matches. The CDR3 is 14 residues long. Germline loops: CDR1 MNHNY, CDR2 SVGAGI (reference sequence).

The V call is TRBV7-2, the J call TRBJ2-1; 11 nucleotides match TRBD2. V dropped 5 bases and J dropped 8; count of bases not matched to a gene: 8. This CDR3 is 15 amino acids long. CDR1 and CDR2 from the germline V gene are SGHTA and FQGNSA. CDR3 nucleotide sequence: TGTGCCAGCAGCCCGTCACTAGCGGGAGTGTATGAGCAGTTCTTC. It is translated as CASSPSLAGVYEQFF.

This rearrangement joins TRBV25-1 to TRBJ2-1; 9 positions match TRBD2. V lost 8 bases, J lost 7 bases, and 6 bases stayed unmatched. The CDR3 is 13 residues long. The germline CDR1 and CDR2 sequences are MGHDK and SYGVNS. CDR3 residues: CASLAGVGNEQFF. CDR3 sequence (DNA): TGTGCCAGCTTAGCGGGAGTGGGTAATGAGCAGTTCTTC.

This clone was counted a few times. CDR3 protein: CASSFGSGELFF. DNA for the CDR3: TGTGCCAGCAGCTTCGGGTCCGGGGAGCTGTTTTTT. The chain carries TRBV7-3 and TRBJ2-2; D call uncertain. Per the germline V gene, CDR1 is SGHTA and CDR2 is FQGTGA. CDR3 length equals 12 residues. V was pared by 3 bases and J by 6 bases, with 5 bases between.

This clone was counted a single time. This chain uses TRBV29-1 with TRBJ1-2; D may be TRBD1 (6 bases). Trimming stripped 4 bases from V and 1 base from J, with 16 bases between. The germline V gene has CDR1 SQVTM and CDR2 ANQGSEA. The CDR3 extends over 15 amino acids. This CDR3 reads CSVGTDRIINYGYTF. The DNA of the CDR3 is TGCAGCGTTGGGACCGACAGGATTATTAACTATGGCTACACCTTC.

This clone was observed a few times. The chain has TRBV7-8 and TRBJ2-7, with 10 nucleotides matching TRBD1. Germline CDR1 and CDR2: SGHVS and FQNEAQ. Losses at the gene ends were 10 bases for V and 2 bases for J; bases not matched to a gene: 8. The CDR3 is made up of 14 amino acids. This chain's CDR3 is CATARTGGTYEQYF. The DNA of the CDR3 is TGTGCCACCGCCCGGACAGGGGGGACCTACGAGCAGTACTTC.